One sample yielded the 21 T cell receptor beta chains listed below, sequenced in a study of T cell repertoires in aging, cancer and after chemotherapy. Amplification of TCR beta used genomic DNA extracted from peripheral blood. Rearranged V-D-J TRB sequences were amplified with a mixed TRB-A/B primer pool. TCRdb reprocessed the multiplex PCR reads with MiXCR, giving one entry per CDR3 protein. Of 8,500 to 9,500 distinct CDR3 sequences listed, 20% to 30% are singletons. The sequencing input was blood. These receptors were obtained from a human donor with a blood cancer. The donor label of this sample is uncertain.

This clonotype is labeled as medium-sized (0.01 to 0.1%). The rearrangement links TRBV5-6 to TRBJ2-1, with D possibly called TRBD1 or TRBD2 (6 bases each). Per germline, CDR1 SGHDT and CDR2 YYEEEE. This CDR3 has 15 amino acids. V was shortened by 2 bases and J by 2 bases, with 11 bases between the two germline ends. The CDR3 sequence: CASSFLRGAYNEQFF. CDR3 DNA sequence: TGTGCCAGCAGCTTCCTTAGGGGGGCCTACAATGAGCAGTTCTTC. Combining the CDR3 with reference TRBV5-6 and TRBJ2-1 gives the whole variable domain DAGVTQSPTHLIKTRGQQVTLRCSPKSGHDTVSWYQQALGQGPQFIFQYYEEEERQRGNFPDRFSGHQFPNYSSELNVNALLLGDSALYLCASSFLRGAYNEQFFGPGTRLTVL.

This clonotype is categorized as medium-sized. The genes are TRBV19 and TRBJ2-3; TRBD2 matches at 9 bases. V dropped 1 base and J dropped 6; count of bases not matched to a gene: 8. CDR3 length equals 16 residues. The germline gives CDR1 LNHDA, CDR2 SQIVND (reference sequence). The CDR3 is CASSIGSGSWGDTQYF. Here the CDR3 DNA reads TGTGCCAGTAGTATAGGTAGCGGGAGCTGGGGTGATACGCAGTATTTT.

By share of the sample, this clonotype is medium-sized (0.01 to 0.1%). The DNA for the CDR3 is TGTGCCAGCTCGGACTTCGGTGGACAGAGTAATGAAAAACTGTTTTTT. Translating gives CASSDFGGQSNEKLFF. The chain joins TRBV6-5 to TRBJ1-4; D is perhaps TRBD1 (6 bases). Germline values: CDR1 MNHEY, CDR2 SVGAGI. Trimming cost V 8 bases and J 4 bases, with 20 bases left between them. The CDR3 has 16 residues.

This clonotype was counted only a few times. V usage is TRBV5-4 and J usage is TRBJ2-1; D not certain. CDR3 length: 11 amino acids. V gave up 2 bases and J gave up 6 bases, with 3 bases separating them. CDR1 and CDR2 from the germline V gene are SGHNT and YYREEE (reference sequence). For the CDR3, the DNA is TGTGCCAGCAGCTTTTCCAATGAGCAGTTCTTC. Translated: CASSFSNEQFF.

This clonotype showed up many times. This rearrangement joins TRBV12-3 or TRBV12-4 to TRBJ2-3, with D perhaps matching TRBD1 (6 bases). Trimming stripped 2 bases from V and 2 bases from J, with 14 bases between. The CDR3 extends over 16 amino acids. For the CDR3, the DNA is TGTGCCAGCAGTTTATGGCGCAGGGGCACCACAGATACGCAGTATTTT. It yields the protein CASSLWRRGTTDTQYF.

Within the sample, this clonotype is medium-sized. V and J are TRBV5-6 and TRBJ1-4; 7 nucleotides agree with TRBD1. Germline assignment: CDR1 SGHDT and CDR2 YYEEEE. This CDR3 is built from 16 residues. V dropped 3 bases and J dropped 8; count of bases not matched to a gene: 13. CDR3 residues: CASSWGGRRGVEKLFF. CDR3 nucleotide sequence: TGTGCCAGCAGCTGGGGCGGGCGCAGGGGGGTCGAAAAACTGTTTTTT.

By frequency in the sample, this clonotype is medium-sized. The gene calls are TRBV11-1 and TRBJ2-1, with 9 bases fitting TRBD1. This CDR3 spans 16 amino acids. With V trimmed by 5 bases and J by 5 bases, 10 bases remained unmatched. Germline CDR1 is SGHAT and CDR2 is FQDESV (reference sequence). CDR3 DNA: TGTGCCAGCAGCCTACTTTGGACAGGGGAGAACAATGAGCAGTTCTTC. It encodes CASSLLWTGENNEQFF. The full variable domain, in which reference TRBV11-1 and TRBJ2-1 provide the parts outside the CDR3, is EAEVAQSPRYKITEKSQAVAFWCDPISGHATLYWYRQILGQGPELLVQFQDESVVDDSQLPKDRFSAERLKGVDSTLKIQPAELGDSAMYLCASSLLWTGENNEQFFGPGTRLTVL.

This clonotype was counted many times. The V gene is TRBV19, the J gene TRBJ1-5; D may be TRBD1 (5 bases). There are 15 residues in the CDR3. Germline V CDR1 and CDR2: LNHDA, SQIVND (reference sequence). The V end lost 0 bases, the J end lost 5 bases, and 11 bases lay between the germline ends. CDR3 DNA sequence: TGTGCCAGTAGTATAGATAGTACAGGCGATCAGCCCCAGCATTTT. As protein: CASSIDSTGDQPQHF.

This clonotype is labeled medium-sized. The chain combines TRBV5-4 with TRBJ2-7, with D possibly TRBD1 on 5 matching bases. The V gene's germline CDR1 is SGHNT and CDR2 YYREEE (reference sequence). This CDR3 is built from 15 residues. V gave up 1 base and J gave up 5 bases, with 16 bases separating them. CDR3 residues: CASSLSAGKVNEQYF. CDR3 nucleotide sequence: TGTGCCAGCAGCTTGTCCGCAGGGAAGGTTAACGAGCAGTACTTC.

V gene TRBV7-9 combines with J gene TRBJ2-7; the match to TRBD1 covers 8 bases. Trimming cost V 0 bases and J 4 bases; bases outside gene matches: 5. Germline V gene sequence: CDR1 SEHNR, CDR2 FQNEAQ (reference sequence). This CDR3 comprises 15 residues. In DNA, the CDR3 is TGTGCCAGCAGCTTAGCTGACAGGGGAATGTACGAGCAGTACTTC. This sequence encodes CASSLADRGMYEQYF.

This clonotype showed up just once. This may be a read error: a much more frequent sequence differs by one nucleotide. The gene calls are TRBV5-4 and TRBJ2-7, with D unresolved. This CDR3 region has 13 residues. From germline, CDR1 is SGHNT and CDR2 YYREEE (reference sequence). Trimming pared 4 bases from V and 3 bases from J, leaving 11 bases between. In nucleotides, the CDR3 is TGTGCCAGCAGCCCCTGGGCGAACTACGAGCAGTACTTC. This sequence encodes CASSPWANYEQYF.

This chain joins TRBV30 and TRBJ2-7, with unresolved D. The CDR3 is made up of 13 amino acids. The V gene's germline CDR1 is GTSNPN and CDR2 SVGIG (reference sequence). Trimming pared 2 bases from V and 2 bases from J, leaving 10 bases between. The CDR3 nucleotides are TGTGCCTGGAGTTTTGCAGGAGCCTACGAGCAGTACTTC. It is translated as CAWSFAGAYEQYF.

This clonotype is categorized as medium-sized. CDR3 sequence (DNA): TGTGCCAGCAGTCACGGACAGCCAATCAATCAGCCCCAGCATTTT. This codes for CASSHGQPINQPQHF. The chain recombines TRBV27 with TRBJ1-5, with D possibly matching TRBD1 (6 bases). The CDR3 contains 15 residues. V gave up 5 bases and J gave up 3 bases, with 14 bases separating them. Germline V lookup: CDR1 MNHEY, CDR2 SMNVEV (reference sequence).

In its sample, this clonotype was seen a few times. The chain has TRBV10-3 and TRBJ1-1; the D gene is possibly TRBD1 (5 bases). The CDR3 contains 14 residues. Germline values: CDR1 ENHRY, CDR2 SYGVKD. Trimming cost V 5 bases and J 0 bases, with 10 bases left between them. The CDR3 is CAISQGFMNTEAFF. The DNA for the CDR3 is TGTGCCATCAGTCAGGGCTTCATGAACACTGAAGCTTTCTTT.

Points on this clonotype: A much larger clone differs from this one at a single base, so this may be a read error. The chain carries TRBV15 and TRBJ2-3; the D is unclear. This CDR3 spans 15 amino acids. From germline, CDR1 is LNHNV and CDR2 YYDKDF (reference sequence). In DNA, the CDR3 is TGTGCCACCAGCAGAGTATTTCGGGCCACAAATACGCAGTATTTT. This sequence encodes CATSRVFRATNTQYF.

J is TRBJ2-7 and V is TRBV11-1; weak D call: TRBD2 (6 bases). CDR1 and CDR2 (germline): SGHAT, FQDESV (reference sequence). The CDR3 loop spans 13 amino acids. Trimming stripped 4 bases from V and 6 bases from J, with 13 bases between. This chain's CDR3 is CASSSLLASEQYF. CDR3 sequence (DNA): TGTGCCAGCAGCTCTTTACTAGCTTCCGAGCAGTACTTC. The full variable domain, rest sourced from reference TRBV11-1 and TRBJ2-7, is EAEVAQSPRYKITEKSQAVAFWCDPISGHATLYWYRQILGQGPELLVQFQDESVVDDSQLPKDRFSAERLKGVDSTLKIQPAELGDSAMYLCASSSLLASEQYFGPGTRLTVT.

Worth noting for this clonotype: It may be a read error: a sequence one base away is much more abundant. The chain couples TRBV5-5 to TRBJ1-3; 9 bases are a match to TRBD1. Germline CDR1 is SGHKS and CDR2 is YYEKEE (reference sequence). The CDR3 totals 19 residues. CDR3 sequence reads: CVSSEKDGTGRSSGNTIYF. Written as DNA, the CDR3 is TGTGTCAGCAGCGAGAAGGATGGGACAGGGAGAAGCTCTGGAAACACCATATATTTT. Combining the CDR3 with reference TRBV5-5 and TRBJ1-3 gives the whole variable domain DAGVTQSPTHLIKTRGQQVTLRCSPISGHKSVSWYQQVLGQGPQFIFQYYEKEERGRGNFPDRFSARQFPNYSSELNVNALLLGDSALYLCVSSEKDGTGRSSGNTIYFGEGSWLTVV.

A few counts support this clonotype. The chain combines TRBV6-5 with TRBJ1-1, with D perhaps matching TRBD1 (6 bases). The length of the CDR3 is 14 residues. Germline V gene sequence: CDR1 MNHEY, CDR2 SVGAGI. V dropped 5 bases and J dropped 1 base, with 11 bases sitting between them. The CDR3 region is CASSTRDKNTEAFF. Here the CDR3 DNA reads TGTGCCAGCAGTACCCGGGACAAGAACACTGAAGCTTTCTTT.

This clonotype ranks as medium-sized. The CDR3 is CASSKPSGSTDTQYF. CDR3 nucleotides: TGTGCCAGTAGTAAACCTAGCGGCAGCACAGATACGCAGTATTTT. The chain recombines TRBV19 with TRBJ2-3, with 7 bases identical to TRBD2. This CDR3 has 15 amino acids. Germline V gene data show CDR1 as LNHDA and CDR2 as SQIVND (reference sequence). J gave up 0 bases and V 4 bases, and 4 bases lay outside the gene matches.

In its sample, this clonotype was seen a few times. This sequence joins TRBV6-1 and TRBJ2-3, with D hard to call. The CDR3 spans 13 residues. With 7 bases removed from V and 4 bases from J, the gap between germline ends came to 12 bases. Germline assignment: CDR1 MNHNS and CDR2 SASEGT. DNA of the CDR3: TGTGCCAGCATTAGGAGTGGTGCAGATACGCAGTATTTT. Its protein is CASIRSGADTQYF.

There are a few counts of this clonotype. CDR3 loop: CAISGRLAGPTTAYNEQFF. CDR3 bases: TGTGCCATCAGTGGTAGACTAGCGGGCCCGACTACCGCCTACAATGAGCAGTTCTTC. This rearrangement joins TRBV10-3 to TRBJ2-1, with TRBD2 identical over 10 bases. CDR3 length: 19 amino acids. J was trimmed by 2 bases and V by 4 bases; bases with no gene match: 14. The germline gives CDR1 ENHRY, CDR2 SYGVKD.